One T cell receptor (beta chain) is described in this entry. Its specificity is unknown. The data are from a study of cytomegalovirus exposure and HLA in healthy donors. Primers for the PCR totalled 60 Vbeta and 13 Jbeta. Sequencing used immunoSEQ multiplex PCR; TCRdb keeps in-frame clones, though not all of them. The profile shows about 170,000 clones, approximately 78% of them singletons. V was cut by 1 base and J by 1 base, with 7 bases left in between. Looked up from germline, CDR1 is SGHTA and CDR2 is FQGTGA. The CDR3 is 14 residues long. Study results and limitations: Analyzed later, most CMV-associated TCR beta chains appeared HLA-restricted. Analyzed later, association rates of TCRs varied across HLA loci, with DRB1 most and HLA-C fewest. TCR beta chains numbering under 200 were designated cytomegalovirus-associated. A later analysis linked a missense variant in DCLRE1C to the trimming of TCR beta V and J genes.

Material: PBMCs. The receptor comes from a woman in her forties or fifties in good health and CMV-seropositive. The chain links TRBV7-3 to TRBJ1-1; D is unclear. The DNA for the CDR3 is TGTGCCAGCAGCTTAATGGGGAGGAACACTGAAGCTTTCTTT. This codes for CASSLMGRNTEAFF.